The 5 T cell receptor beta chains below all came from one sample that was sequenced in a study of vaccination effects on CD4 cells after COVID-19. The data were produced by immunoSEQ multiplex PCR, yet TCRdb's version contains in-frame clones alone and is incomplete. This table holds tens of thousands of clones, 81% found once. For these TCRs, the target antigens are not known. Expansion of antigen-specific CD4+ T cells with viral peptide pools was carried out by the ViraFEST assay before sequencing. Investigators separated out CD4+ T cells once more than nine days of culture had passed. Two doses of either BNT162b2 or mRNA-1273 were given to each participant. Sequencing used CD4+ T cells from PBMCs cultured with HCoV-229E spike peptides, obtained after COVID-19 vaccination. Every receptor here comes from a human donor who received a COVID-19 vaccine.

The chain links TRBV7-2 to TRBJ2-2; the D gene is possibly TRBD2 (5 bases). V was clipped by 5 bases and J by 2 bases, with 12 bases between them. CDR1 SGHTA and CDR2 FQGNSA come from the germline V gene. The CDR3 spans 15 residues. The CDR3 region is CASSPTRTNTGELFF. The CDR3 bases are TGTGCCAGCAGCCCCACCAGGACTAACACCGGGGAGCTGTTTTTT.

V is TRBV3-1 (or the pseudogene TRBV3-2) and J is TRBJ2-5; D might be TRBD1 or TRBD2, each matching 5 bases. Germline loops: CDR1 LGHDT, CDR2 YNNKEL (reference sequence). The CDR3 totals 16 residues. Deletions cut 2 bases from V and 4 bases from J, with 17 bases between. CDR3 loop: CASSQRDGSRGETQYF. CDR3 nucleotide sequence: TGTGCCAGCAGCCAACGGGACGGCTCAAGAGGAGAGACCCAGTACTTC.

The chain employs TRBV6-5 and TRBJ2-2; no firm D call. V lost 5 bases to trimming and J lost 0 bases, with 10 bases between them. Germline CDR1 reads MNHEY; CDR2 reads SVGAGI. CDR3 length: 15 amino acids. CDR3 residues: CASSRNRANTGELFF. CDR3 in DNA: TGTGCCAGCAGTCGAAACAGAGCGAACACCGGGGAGCTGTTTTTT.

The V call is TRBV19, the J call TRBJ1-2; D gene ambiguous. Trimming stripped 1 base from V and 2 bases from J, with 8 bases between. The CDR3 is 14 residues long. Per germline, CDR1 LNHDA and CDR2 SQIVND (reference sequence). The CDR3 sequence: CASSIAFLNYGYTF. The CDR3 DNA sequence: TGTGCCAGTAGTATAGCTTTCCTCAACTATGGCTACACCTTC.

The CDR3 sequence is CASSWSDGGEQFF. CDR3 bases: TGTGCCAGCAGCTGGTCGGATGGGGGTGAGCAGTTCTTC. This rearrangement joins TRBV7-2 to TRBJ2-1; D tentatively reads TRBD1 or TRBD2 (5 bases each). Germline V lookup: CDR1 SGHTA, CDR2 FQGNSA. V was cut by 4 bases and J by 9 bases, with 13 bases left in between. CDR3 length: 13 residues.